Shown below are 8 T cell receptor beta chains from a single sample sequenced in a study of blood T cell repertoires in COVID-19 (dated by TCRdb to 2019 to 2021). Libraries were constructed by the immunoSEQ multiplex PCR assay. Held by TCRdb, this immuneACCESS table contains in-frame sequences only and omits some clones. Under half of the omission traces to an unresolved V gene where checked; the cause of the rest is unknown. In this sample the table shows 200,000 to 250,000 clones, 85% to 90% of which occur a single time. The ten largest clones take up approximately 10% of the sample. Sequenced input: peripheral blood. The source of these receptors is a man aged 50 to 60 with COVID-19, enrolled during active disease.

The CDR3 protein is CASRPGQGSDTQYF. CDR3 nucleotides: TGTGCCAGCAGACCAGGACAGGGTTCAGATACGCAGTATTTT. The chain joins TRBV2 to TRBJ2-3; TRBD1 aligns across 8 bases. Germline values: CDR1 SNHLY, CDR2 FYNNEI. This CDR3 is 14 amino acids long. V shed 6 bases, J shed 4 bases, and the junction held 6 bases outside the gene matches. The full variable domain, completed using reference TRBV2 and TRBJ2-3, is EPEVTQTPSHQVTQMGQEVILRCVPISNHLYFYWYRQILGQKVEFLVSFYNNEISEKSEIFDDQFSVERPDGSNFTLKIRSTKLEDSAMYFCASRPGQGSDTQYFGPGTRLTVL.

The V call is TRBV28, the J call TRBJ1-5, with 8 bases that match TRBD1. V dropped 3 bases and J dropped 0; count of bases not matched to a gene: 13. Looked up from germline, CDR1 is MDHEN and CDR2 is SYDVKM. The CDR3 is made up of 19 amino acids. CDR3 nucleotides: TGTGCCAGCAGTTTGTACCGGGCAGGGGGCGTTAATAGCAATCAGCCCCAGCATTTT. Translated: CASSLYRAGGVNSNQPQHF.

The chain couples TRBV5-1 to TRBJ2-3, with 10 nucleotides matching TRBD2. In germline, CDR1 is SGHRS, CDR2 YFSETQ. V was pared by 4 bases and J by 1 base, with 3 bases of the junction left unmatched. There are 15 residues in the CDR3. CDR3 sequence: CASSPGLAGTDTQYF. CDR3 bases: TGCGCCAGCAGCCCCGGACTAGCGGGCACAGATACGCAGTATTTT.

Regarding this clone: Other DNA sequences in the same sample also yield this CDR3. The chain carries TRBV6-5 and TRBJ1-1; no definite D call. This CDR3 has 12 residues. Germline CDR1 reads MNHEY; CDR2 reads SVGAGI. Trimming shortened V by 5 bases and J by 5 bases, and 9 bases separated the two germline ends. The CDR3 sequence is CASSRGLTEAFF. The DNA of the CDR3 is TGTGCCAGCAGTCGGGGTTTAACTGAAGCTTTCTTT.

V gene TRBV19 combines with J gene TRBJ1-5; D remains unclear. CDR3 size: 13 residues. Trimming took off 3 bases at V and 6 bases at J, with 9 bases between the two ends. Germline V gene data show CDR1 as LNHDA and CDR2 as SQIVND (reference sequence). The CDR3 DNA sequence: TGTGCCAGTAGTATCCCCCTAAGTCAGCCCCAGCATTTT. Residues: CASSIPLSQPQHF.

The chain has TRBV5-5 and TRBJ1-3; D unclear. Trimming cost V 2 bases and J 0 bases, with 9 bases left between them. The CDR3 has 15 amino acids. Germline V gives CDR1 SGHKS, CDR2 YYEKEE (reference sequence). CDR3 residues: CASSFSGLSGNTIYF. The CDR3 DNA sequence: TGTGCCAGCAGCTTTTCTGGCCTCTCTGGAAACACCATATATTTT. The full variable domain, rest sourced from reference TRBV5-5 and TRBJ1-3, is DAGVTQSPTHLIKTRGQQVTLRCSPISGHKSVSWYQQVLGQGPQFIFQYYEKEERGRGNFPDRFSARQFPNYSSELNVNALLLGDSALYLCASSFSGLSGNTIYFGEGSWLTVV.

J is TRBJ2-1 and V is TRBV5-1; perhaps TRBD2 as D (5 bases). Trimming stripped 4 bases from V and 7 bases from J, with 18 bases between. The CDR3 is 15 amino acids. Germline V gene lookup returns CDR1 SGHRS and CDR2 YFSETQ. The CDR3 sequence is CASSPIPFSVNEQFF. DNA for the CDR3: TGCGCCAGCAGCCCGATCCCGTTTAGCGTGAATGAGCAGTTCTTC.

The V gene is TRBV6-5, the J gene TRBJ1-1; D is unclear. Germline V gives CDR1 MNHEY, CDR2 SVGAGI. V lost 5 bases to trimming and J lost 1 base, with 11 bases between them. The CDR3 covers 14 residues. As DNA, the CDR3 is TGTGCCAGCAGTCCCGGACGGGAGAACACTGAAGCTTTCTTT. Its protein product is CASSPGRENTEAFF.